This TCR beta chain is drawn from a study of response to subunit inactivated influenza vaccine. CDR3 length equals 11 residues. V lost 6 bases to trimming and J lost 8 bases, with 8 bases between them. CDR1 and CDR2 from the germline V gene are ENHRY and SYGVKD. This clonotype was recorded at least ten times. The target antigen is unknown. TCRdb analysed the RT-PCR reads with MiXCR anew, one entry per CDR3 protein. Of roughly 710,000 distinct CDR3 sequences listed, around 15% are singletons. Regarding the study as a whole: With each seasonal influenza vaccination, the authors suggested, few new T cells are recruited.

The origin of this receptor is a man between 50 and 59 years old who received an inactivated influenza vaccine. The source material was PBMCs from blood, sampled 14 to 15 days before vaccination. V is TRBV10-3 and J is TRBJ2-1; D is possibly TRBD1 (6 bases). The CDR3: CAISAGDEQFF. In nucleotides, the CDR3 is TGTGCCATCAGCGCAGGGGATGAGCAGTTCTTC.